The TCR beta chain described here comes from a study of blood T cell repertoires in COVID-19. Study at large: Acute-phase and convalescent COVID-19 samples originated in the United States, Italy and Spain. Nucleic acid was either cDNA or gDNA, and it came from T cells, B-cell-depleted T cells, or PBMCs.

The V end was cut by 6 bases, the J end by 1 base, with 13 bases between. The CDR3 runs 15 residues. Germline lookup yields CDR1 MGHRA and CDR2 YSYEKL. As processed by the authors: Counts of nucleated cells, estimated from reference gene primer amplification, were obtained. TCRdb keeps only in-frame clones here, not all; method: immunoSEQ multiplex PCR. The V and J calls and the clone size are those of that table, but D and trimming were determined from the DNA. The sample lists about 220,000 clones; approximately 90% were seen once. This chain links TRBV4-1 with TRBJ1-5; possibly TRBD1 for D (6 bases). The sequence was collected from a man aged 25-45 years who had recovered from COVID-19. Sequenced input: peripheral blood. This chain's CDR3 is CASSLVGTSNQPQHF. DNA for the CDR3: TGCGCCAGCAGTCTCGTGGGGACAAGCAATCAGCCCCAGCATTTT.